These 31 T cell receptor beta chains share one sample of origin, sequenced in a study of T cell responses to AZD1222 COVID-19 vaccine. Sequencing was performed with immunoSEQ multiplex PCR; in TCRdb, only in-frame clones are kept and a portion is missing. Of some 100,000 clones listed, 80% to 95% are singletons. Sequencing used peripheral blood, obtained 28 days after the second AZD1222 dose. The receptors originated from an adult who received the AZD1222 COVID-19 vaccine.

V is TRBV11-1 and J is TRBJ1-1; D is unresolved. CDR3 length: 13 residues. In germline, CDR1 is SGHAT, CDR2 FQDESV (reference sequence). Trimming pared 2 bases from V and 2 bases from J, leaving 6 bases between. CDR3 sequence reads: CASSLTGNTEAFF. CDR3 coding DNA: TGTGCCAGCAGCTTAACGGGTAACACTGAAGCTTTCTTT.

The V gene is TRBV3-1 (or the pseudogene TRBV3-2), the J gene TRBJ2-2, with D tentatively TRBD2 (6 bases). Germline V gene sequence: CDR1 LGHDT, CDR2 YNNKEL (reference sequence). Trimming pared 3 bases from V and 7 bases from J, leaving 12 bases between. This CDR3 is built from 14 residues. The CDR3 bases are TGTGCCAGCAGCCACGCCGGGGGTGGCGGGGAGCTGTTTTTT. Translation: CASSHAGGGGELFF.

The chain employs TRBV10-2 and TRBJ1-1; TRBD1 is a possible D gene (6 bases). The CDR3 runs to 14 residues. Germline CDR1 reads WSHSY; CDR2 reads SAAADI. V lost 3 bases to trimming and J lost 5 bases, with 13 bases between them. CDR3 DNA sequence: TGCGCCAGCAGTGAACGGGGGGCGAAAACTGAAGCTTTCTTT. This gives the protein CASSERGAKTEAFF.

The rearrangement links TRBV30 to TRBJ1-1; no clear D. Germline CDR1 and CDR2: GTSNPN and SVGIG (reference sequence). V was pared by 3 bases and J by 3 bases, with 11 bases between. The length of the CDR3 is 13 residues. The CDR3 nucleotides read TGTGCCTGGAGGGCAGCTTATCACACTGAAGCTTTCTTT. It translates to CAWRAAYHTEAFF.

The V call is TRBV5-1, the J call TRBJ1-1, with 7 bases identical to TRBD1. This CDR3 is built from 15 residues. The V gene's germline CDR1 is SGHRS and CDR2 YFSETQ. With V trimmed by 2 bases and J by 3 bases, 7 bases remained unmatched. CDR3 in DNA: TGCGCCAGCAGCTTACACAGGGGTGGAGACACTGAAGCTTTCTTT. Encoded protein: CASSLHRGGDTEAFF.

The chain uses TRBV27 and TRBJ2-5; 10 bases align to TRBD1. The CDR3 extends over 16 amino acids. Germline values: CDR1 MNHEY, CDR2 SMNVEV (reference sequence). V gave up 5 bases and J gave up 5 bases; unmatched junction bases: 11. This CDR3 is CASSLLPGQGRETQYF. The CDR3 DNA is TGTGCCAGCAGTCTTCTTCCGGGACAGGGGAGGGAGACCCAGTACTTC.

V usage is TRBV4-1 and J usage is TRBJ1-4; 7 bases are a match to TRBD1. This CDR3 region has 16 residues. V lost 8 bases and J lost 6; bases outside the gene matches: 15. Germline-derived CDR1 and CDR2 are MGHRA and YSYEKL. CDR3 protein: CASRNRTGAGYEKLFF. The CDR3 nucleotides read TGCGCCAGCCGTAACAGAACAGGGGCGGGGTATGAAAAACTGTTTTTT.

This chain connects TRBV5-5 to TRBJ1-2; no reliable D call. The germline V gene encodes CDR1 SGHKS and CDR2 YYEKEE (reference sequence). CDR3 length: 16 amino acids. The V and J ends lost 1 base and 0 bases respectively, with 13 bases between them. The CDR3 sequence: CASSLSGATTNYGYTF. The CDR3 DNA reads as TGTGCCAGCAGCTTGAGCGGAGCCACTACTAACTATGGCTACACCTTC.

This clone was recorded once. The V gene is TRBV10-2, the J gene TRBJ2-5; D possibly corresponds to TRBD2 (6 bases). Germline V lookup: CDR1 WSHSY, CDR2 SAAADI. This CDR3 contains 13 residues. V dropped 7 bases and J dropped 0 bases, with 9 bases sitting between them. CDR3: CASKGDYQETQYF. The CDR3 DNA sequence: TGCGCCAGCAAAGGGGACTACCAAGAGACCCAGTACTTC.

This chain uses TRBV7-2 with TRBJ1-2; no reliable D call. This CDR3 is 15 amino acids long. CDR1 is SGHTA, CDR2 FQGNSA, per germline. Trimming shortened V by 4 bases and J by 4 bases, and 16 bases separated the two germline ends. The chain's CDR3 is CASSSRLGVGYGYTF. CDR3 bases: TGTGCCAGCAGCTCACGTTTGGGTGTTGGCTATGGCTACACCTTC.

The chain has TRBV19 and TRBJ1-5; tentatively, D is TRBD1 (5 bases). Germline-derived CDR1 and CDR2 are LNHDA and SQIVND (reference sequence). The CDR3 has 13 residues. With 5 bases removed from V and 7 bases from J, the gap between germline ends came to 12 bases. The CDR3 coding sequence is TGTGCCAGTAGTCCACACCGGGGCCAGCCCCAGCATTTT. It encodes CASSPHRGQPQHF.

The chain has TRBV9 and TRBJ2-3; 13 positions match TRBD2. The CDR3 runs 17 residues. V shed 2 bases, J shed 2 bases, and the junction held 5 bases outside the gene matches. Germline loops: CDR1 SGDLS, CDR2 YYNGEE. The CDR3 reads CASSVTSGGVLTDTQYF. The CDR3 DNA follows: TGTGCCAGCAGCGTTACTAGCGGGGGGGTTCTCACAGATACGCAGTATTTT.

The rearrangement uses TRBV5-1 and TRBJ1-3; 7 bases align to TRBD1. Germline V gives CDR1 SGHRS, CDR2 YFSETQ. V shed 4 bases and J 0 bases; nucleotides not matched to a gene: 7. This CDR3 has 16 amino acids. The CDR3 protein is CASSRGDSSSGNTIYF. DNA of the CDR3: TGCGCCAGCAGCCGCGGGGACAGTAGCTCTGGAAACACCATATATTTT.

The chain uses TRBV28 and TRBJ2-5; possibly TRBD1 for D (6 bases). Trimming shortened V by 4 bases and J by 4 bases, and 13 bases separated the two germline ends. This CDR3 spans 14 amino acids. CDR1 is MDHEN, CDR2 SYDVKM, per germline. CDR3 DNA sequence: TGTGCCAGCAGTTCAAATGACAGGCGAGAGACCCAGTACTTC. It is translated as CASSSNDRRETQYF.

The V call is TRBV7-2, the J call TRBJ1-2; tentatively, D is TRBD1 (5 bases). This CDR3 spans 15 amino acids. CDR1 is SGHTA, CDR2 FQGNSA, per germline. Trimming removed 4 bases at V and 2 bases at J, with 14 bases between. This CDR3 is CASSSGRTRNYGYTF. CDR3 DNA: TGTGCCAGCAGCTCAGGCCGGACAAGAAACTATGGCTACACCTTC.

V and J are TRBV15 and TRBJ1-4; D ambiguous. V was shortened by 1 base and J by 0 bases, with 9 bases between the two germline ends. The germline gives CDR1 LNHNV, CDR2 YYDKDF (reference sequence). This CDR3 spans 16 amino acids. The CDR3 coding sequence is TGTGCCACCAGCAGAGTTCGGACCTCAACTAATGAAAAACTGTTTTTT. Encoded protein: CATSRVRTSTNEKLFF.

This chain uses TRBV2 with TRBJ1-1; no firm D call. V shed 1 base and J shed 3 bases, with 3 bases lying between them. Germline loops: CDR1 SNHLY, CDR2 FYNNEI. CDR3 length: 12 amino acids. The chain's CDR3 is CASSEEDTEAFF. Here the CDR3 DNA reads TGTGCCAGCAGTGAAGAGGACACTGAAGCTTTCTTT.

The rearrangement links TRBV15 to TRBJ2-1, with D tentatively TRBD1 or TRBD2 (5 bases each). The CDR3 totals 15 residues. CDR1 and CDR2 from the germline V gene are LNHNV and YYDKDF (reference sequence). The V and J ends lost 0 bases and 8 bases respectively, with 14 bases between them. CDR3 nucleotide sequence: TGTGCCACCAGCAGAGATCGGGGTGGGGGTGATGAGCAGTTCTTC. It translates to CATSRDRGGGDEQFF.

This clone was observed a handful of times. This rearrangement joins TRBV29-1 to TRBJ2-7; 8 bases line up with TRBD1. Germline-derived CDR1 and CDR2 are SQVTM and ANQGSEA. V shed 4 bases and J 7 bases; nucleotides not matched to a gene: 6. This CDR3 is built from 12 residues. The CDR3 here is CSVVGQDVEQYF. The CDR3 bases are TGCAGCGTTGTGGGACAGGATGTGGAGCAGTACTTC.

The chain is built from TRBV9 and TRBJ1-5, with a possible D match to TRBD1 (6 bases). The V gene lost 3 bases and the J gene lost 0 bases, with 7 bases spanning the gap. Germline V lookup: CDR1 SGDLS, CDR2 YYNGEE. The CDR3 has 14 residues. As DNA, the CDR3 is TGTGCCAGCAGCGCGACAGGTAGCAATCAGCCCCAGCATTTT. As protein: CASSATGSNQPQHF.

This CDR3 is CASSQVAVGDLSGNTIYF. In DNA form, the CDR3 reads TGTGCCAGCAGCCAAGTCGCTGTGGGGGACCTTTCCGGAAACACCATATATTTT. The chain uses TRBV3-1 (or the pseudogene TRBV3-2) and TRBJ1-3, with D perhaps matching TRBD1 (5 bases). This CDR3 region has 18 residues. V lost 1 base and J lost 4, with 20 bases in between. From germline, CDR1 is LGHDT and CDR2 YNNKEL (reference sequence).

This clone appeared a few times. The rearrangement joins TRBV4-3 to TRBJ1-5, with 7 bases identical to TRBD1. V lost 0 bases, J lost 6 bases, and 5 bases stayed unmatched. This CDR3 region has 15 residues. The germline V gene has CDR1 LGHNA and CDR2 YSLEER. CDR3 sequence (DNA): TGCGCCAGCAGCCAAGACCAGGGGGTGGGTCAGCCCCAGCATTTT. This gives the protein CASSQDQGVGQPQHF.

The J gene is TRBJ1-2, the V gene TRBV6-5, with D uncertain. CDR3 length: 13 amino acids. Trimming cost V 5 bases and J 5 bases, with 12 bases left between them. CDR1 MNHEY and CDR2 SVGAGI come from the germline V gene. CDR3: CASSPAVYYGYTF. The CDR3 bases are TGTGCCAGCAGTCCGGCAGTCTATTATGGCTACACCTTC.

The gene calls are TRBV2 and TRBJ1-2; TRBD1 might be the D (6 bases). Germline V gene lookup returns CDR1 SNHLY and CDR2 FYNNEI. This CDR3 comprises 18 residues. V lost 4 bases and J lost 2, with 23 bases in between. This chain's CDR3 is CASSAHLGGQETNYGYTF. CDR3 sequence (DNA): TGTGCCAGCAGTGCCCACTTAGGGGGGCAGGAGACCAACTATGGCTACACCTTC. The whole variable domain, remainder taken from reference TRBV2 and TRBJ1-2, is EPEVTQTPSHQVTQMGQEVILRCVPISNHLYFYWYRQILGQKVEFLVSFYNNEISEKSEIFDDQFSVERPDGSNFTLKIRSTKLEDSAMYFCASSAHLGGQETNYGYTFGSGTRLTVV.

The V and J genes are TRBV2 and TRBJ1-5; D perhaps matches TRBD1 (5 bases). Trimming stripped 4 bases from V and 4 bases from J, with 14 bases between. The CDR3 is 15 residues long. Germline values: CDR1 SNHLY, CDR2 FYNNEI. The CDR3: CASSGQGLLNQPQHF. The CDR3 DNA reads as TGTGCCAGCAGTGGTCAGGGACTGTTGAATCAGCCCCAGCATTTT.

The V and J genes are TRBV28 and TRBJ2-2, with D maybe TRBD1 (5 bases). CDR1 is MDHEN, CDR2 SYDVKM, per germline. The CDR3 runs 14 residues. The ends were cut back, 5 bases at V and 9 bases at J, with 16 bases in the middle. The DNA for the CDR3 is TGTGCCAGCAGTCAGGACAAAACGGGCCGGGAGCTGTTTTTT. It is translated as CASSQDKTGRELFF.

This clone has a single count. The rearrangement uses TRBV5-6 and TRBJ1-5, with D unclear. Germline V gives CDR1 SGHDT, CDR2 YYEEEE. Trimming removed 1 base from V and 7 bases from J, with 12 bases in between. CDR3 length equals 14 residues. CDR3: CASSLFPSEQPQHF. Here the CDR3 DNA reads TGTGCCAGCAGCTTGTTCCCAAGTGAGCAGCCCCAGCATTTT. The whole variable domain, filled in from reference TRBV5-6 and TRBJ1-5, reads DAGVTQSPTHLIKTRGQQVTLRCSPKSGHDTVSWYQQALGQGPQFIFQYYEEEERQRGNFPDRFSGHQFPNYSSELNVNALLLGDSALYLCASSLFPSEQPQHFGDGTRLSIL.

This chain joins TRBV30 and TRBJ1-1; no firm D call. Trimming removed 0 bases from V and 1 base from J, with 9 bases in between. The CDR3 has 14 amino acids. Germline CDR1 and CDR2: GTSNPN and SVGIG (reference sequence). The CDR3: CAWSVRHTNTEAFF. CDR3 nucleotide sequence: TGTGCCTGGAGTGTACGGCACACGAACACTGAAGCTTTCTTT.

V gene TRBV6-5 combines with J gene TRBJ1-2; 7 nucleotides align to TRBD1. Germline V gene data show CDR1 as MNHEY and CDR2 as SVGAGI. Trimming removed 6 bases from V and 2 bases from J; junction bases left unmatched: 3. This CDR3 has 13 residues. DNA for the CDR3: TGTGCCAGCAGACGGGGACAGAACTATGGCTACACCTTC. It encodes CASRRGQNYGYTF.

This clone showed up just once. The chain joins TRBV20-1 to TRBJ2-7, with D tentatively TRBD2 (5 bases). Trimming cost V 3 bases and J 1 base, with 13 bases left between them. The CDR3 totals 14 residues. CDR1 DFQATT and CDR2 SNEGSKA come from the germline V gene (reference sequence). This CDR3 is CSASSDAGSYEQYF. CDR3 in DNA: TGCAGTGCTAGTAGCGACGCTGGATCCTACGAGCAGTACTTC.

The chain joins TRBV3-1 (or the pseudogene TRBV3-2) to TRBJ1-2, with D unresolved. Trimming took 0 bases from V and 2 from J, leaving 16 bases between them. CDR3 length: 17 amino acids. Germline values: CDR1 LGHDT, CDR2 YNNKEL (reference sequence). The CDR3 sequence: CASSQEFTRVSNYGYTF. CDR3 bases: TGTGCCAGCAGCCAAGAATTCACCCGGGTCTCGAACTATGGCTACACCTTC.